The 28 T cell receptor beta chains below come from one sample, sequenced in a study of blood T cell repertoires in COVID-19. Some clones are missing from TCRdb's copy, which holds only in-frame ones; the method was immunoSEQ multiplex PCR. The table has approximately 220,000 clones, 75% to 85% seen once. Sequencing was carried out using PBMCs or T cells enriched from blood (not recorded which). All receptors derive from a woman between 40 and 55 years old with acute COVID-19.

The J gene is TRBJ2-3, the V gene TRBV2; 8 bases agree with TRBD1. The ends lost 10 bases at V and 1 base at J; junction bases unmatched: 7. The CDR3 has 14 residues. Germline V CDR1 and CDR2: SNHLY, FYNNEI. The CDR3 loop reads CATTQGARTDTQYF. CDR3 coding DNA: TGTGCCACCACTCAGGGGGCCCGCACAGATACGCAGTATTTT.

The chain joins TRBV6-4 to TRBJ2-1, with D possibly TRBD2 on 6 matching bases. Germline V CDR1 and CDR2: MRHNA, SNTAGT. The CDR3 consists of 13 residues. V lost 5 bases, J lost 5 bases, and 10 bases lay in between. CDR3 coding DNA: TGTGCCAGCAGTCGCGGGGAAAACAATGAGCAGTTCTTC. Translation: CASSRGENNEQFF.

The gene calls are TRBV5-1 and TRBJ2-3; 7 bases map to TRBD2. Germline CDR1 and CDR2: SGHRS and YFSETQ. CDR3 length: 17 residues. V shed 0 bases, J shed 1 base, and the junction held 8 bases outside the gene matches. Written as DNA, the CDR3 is TGCGCCAGCAGCTTGGGGGACTACGTCAGGGGCACAGATACGCAGTATTTT. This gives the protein CASSLGDYVRGTDTQYF.

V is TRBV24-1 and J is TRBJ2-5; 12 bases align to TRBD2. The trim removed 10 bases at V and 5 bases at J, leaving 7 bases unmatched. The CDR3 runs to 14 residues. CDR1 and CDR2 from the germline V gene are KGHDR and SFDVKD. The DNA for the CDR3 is TGTGCCACTGGACTAGCGGGGCCTATGGAGACCCAGTACTTC. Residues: CATGLAGPMETQYF.

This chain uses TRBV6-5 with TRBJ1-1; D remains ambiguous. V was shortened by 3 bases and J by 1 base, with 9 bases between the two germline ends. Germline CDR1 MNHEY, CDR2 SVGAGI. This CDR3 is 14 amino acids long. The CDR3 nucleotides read TGTGCCAGCAGTTATTCAGTCTCGAACACTGAAGCTTTCTTT. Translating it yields CASSYSVSNTEAFF.

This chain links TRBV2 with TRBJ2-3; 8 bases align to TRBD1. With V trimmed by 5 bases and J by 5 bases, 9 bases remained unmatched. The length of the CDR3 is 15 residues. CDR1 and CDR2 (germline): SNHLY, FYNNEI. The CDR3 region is CASSLTGVHGDTQYF. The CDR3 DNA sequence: TGTGCCAGCAGTCTGACAGGGGTTCATGGAGATACGCAGTATTTT.

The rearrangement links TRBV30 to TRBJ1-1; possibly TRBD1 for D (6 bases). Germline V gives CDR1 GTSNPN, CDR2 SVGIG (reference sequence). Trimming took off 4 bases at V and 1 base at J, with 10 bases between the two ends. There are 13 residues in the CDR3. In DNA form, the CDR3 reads TGTGCCTGGATCGGGGGGGCGAACACTGAAGCTTTCTTT. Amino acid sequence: CAWIGGANTEAFF. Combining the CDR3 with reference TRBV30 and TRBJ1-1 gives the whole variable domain SQTIHQWPATLVQPVGSPLSLECTVEGTSNPNLYWYRQAAGRGLQLLFYSVGIGQISSEVPQNLSASRPQDRQFILSSKKLLLSDSGFYLCAWIGGANTEAFFGQGTRLTVV.

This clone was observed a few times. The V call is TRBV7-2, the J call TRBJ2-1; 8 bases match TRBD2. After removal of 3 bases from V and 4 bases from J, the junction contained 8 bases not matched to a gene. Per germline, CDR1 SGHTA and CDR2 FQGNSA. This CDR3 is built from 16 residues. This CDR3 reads CASSLAAGEIYNEQFF. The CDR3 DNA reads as TGTGCCAGCAGCTTGGCAGCGGGGGAGATATACAATGAGCAGTTCTTC.

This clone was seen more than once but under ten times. CDR3 sequence (DNA): TGTGCCAGTAGTAATGGGGCAGGGTCGAACACCGGGGAGCTGTTTTTT. It translates to CASSNGAGSNTGELFF. The V and J genes are TRBV19 and TRBJ2-2, with D possibly being TRBD1 (5 bases). Trimming took off 4 bases at V and 0 bases at J, with 12 bases between the two ends. CDR3 length: 16 amino acids. Germline-derived CDR1 and CDR2 are LNHDA and SQIVND (reference sequence). Full variable domain (remainder filled in from reference TRBV19 and TRBJ2-2): DGGITQSPKYLFRKEGQNVTLSCEQNLNHDAMYWYRQDPGQGLRLIYYSQIVNDFQKGDIAEGYSVSREKKESFPLTVTSAQKNPTAFYLCASSNGAGSNTGELFFGEGSRLTVL.

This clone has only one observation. The CDR3: CASSIDYWAPEKLFF. The CDR3 nucleotides read TGTGCCAGTAGTATAGATTACTGGGCACCCGAAAAACTGTTTTTT. V gene TRBV19 combines with J gene TRBJ1-4; no definite D call. Germline assignment: CDR1 LNHDA and CDR2 SQIVND (reference sequence). The CDR3 sequence is 15 residues long. V was pared by 0 bases and J by 8 bases, with 13 bases between.

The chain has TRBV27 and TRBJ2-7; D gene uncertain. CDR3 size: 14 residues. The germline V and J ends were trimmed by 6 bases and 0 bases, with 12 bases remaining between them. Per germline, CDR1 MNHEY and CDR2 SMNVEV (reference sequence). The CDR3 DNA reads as TGTGCCAGCAGACTTAACCCGTACTCCTACGAGCAGTACTTC. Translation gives CASRLNPYSYEQYF.

The CDR3 DNA sequence: TGTGCCAGCAGCTCGGGACTAGCGGGAGTGGATTTATACGAGCAGTACTTC. Translating gives CASSSGLAGVDLYEQYF. V gene TRBV7-9 combines with J gene TRBJ2-7; 14 bases are a match to TRBD2. The V and J ends lost 4 bases and 4 bases, in that order; junction bases with no gene match: 9. Per the germline V gene, CDR1 is SEHNR and CDR2 is FQNEAQ (reference sequence). There are 17 residues in the CDR3.

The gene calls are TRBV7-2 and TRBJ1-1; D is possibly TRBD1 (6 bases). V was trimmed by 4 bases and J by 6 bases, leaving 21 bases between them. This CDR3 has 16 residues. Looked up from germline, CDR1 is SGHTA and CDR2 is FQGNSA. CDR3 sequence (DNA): TGTGCCAGCAGCTCCACGCAACAGGGATTTGACCCTGAAGCTTTCTTT. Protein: CASSSTQQGFDPEAFF.

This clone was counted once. The CDR3 DNA is TGTGCCAGCAGTTACAGGGGGAGCTCCTACAATGAGCAGTTCTTC. Amino acid sequence: CASSYRGSSYNEQFF. The chain joins TRBV6-5 to TRBJ2-1; maybe TRBD1 (6 bases). Trimming removed 2 bases from V and 0 bases from J, with 8 bases in between. Germline CDR1 reads MNHEY; CDR2 reads SVGAGI. This CDR3 is built from 15 residues.

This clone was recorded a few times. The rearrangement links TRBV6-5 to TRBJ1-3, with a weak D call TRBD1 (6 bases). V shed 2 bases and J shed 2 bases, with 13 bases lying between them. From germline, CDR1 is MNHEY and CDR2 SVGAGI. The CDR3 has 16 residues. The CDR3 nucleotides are TGTGCCAGCAGTTACGGGGGGGCCGAGGCTGGAAACACCATATATTTT. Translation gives CASSYGGAEAGNTIYF.

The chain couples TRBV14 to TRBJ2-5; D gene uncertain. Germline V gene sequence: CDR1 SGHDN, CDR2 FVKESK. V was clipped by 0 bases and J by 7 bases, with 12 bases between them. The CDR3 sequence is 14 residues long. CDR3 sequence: CASSQEGAARTQYF. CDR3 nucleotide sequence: TGTGCCAGCAGCCAAGAAGGAGCAGCAAGGACCCAGTACTTC.

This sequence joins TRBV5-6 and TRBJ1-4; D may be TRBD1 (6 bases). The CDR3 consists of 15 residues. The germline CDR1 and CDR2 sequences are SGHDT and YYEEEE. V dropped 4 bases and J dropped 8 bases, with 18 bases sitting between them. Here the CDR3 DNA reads TGTGCCAGCAGCGCCCAACAGGGCCAGGGGGAAAAACTGTTTTTT. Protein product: CASSAQQGQGEKLFF.

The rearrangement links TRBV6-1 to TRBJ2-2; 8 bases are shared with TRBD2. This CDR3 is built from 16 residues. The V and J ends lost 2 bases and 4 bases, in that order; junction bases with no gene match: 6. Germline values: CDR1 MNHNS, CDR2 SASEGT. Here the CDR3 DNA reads TGTGCCAGCAGTGAAATCGCGGGGGGTTTCACCGGGGAGCTGTTTTTT. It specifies CASSEIAGGFTGELFF.

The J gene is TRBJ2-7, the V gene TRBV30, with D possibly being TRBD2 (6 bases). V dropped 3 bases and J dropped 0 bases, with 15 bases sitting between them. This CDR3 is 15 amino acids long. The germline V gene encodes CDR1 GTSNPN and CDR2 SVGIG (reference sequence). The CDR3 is CAWSPGTASSYEQYF. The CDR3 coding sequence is TGTGCCTGGAGCCCCGGGACTGCGAGCTCCTACGAGCAGTACTTC.

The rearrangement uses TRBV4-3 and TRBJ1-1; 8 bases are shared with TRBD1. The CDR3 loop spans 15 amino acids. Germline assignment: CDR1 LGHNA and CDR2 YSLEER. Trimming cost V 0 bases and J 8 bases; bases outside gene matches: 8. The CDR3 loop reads CASSQDTQGAKEAFF. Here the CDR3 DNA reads TGCGCCAGCAGCCAAGATACGCAGGGGGCCAAAGAAGCTTTCTTT.

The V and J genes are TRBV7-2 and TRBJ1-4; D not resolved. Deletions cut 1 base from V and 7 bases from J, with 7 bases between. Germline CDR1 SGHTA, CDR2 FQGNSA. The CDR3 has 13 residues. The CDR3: CASSLERSEKLFF. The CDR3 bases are TGTGCCAGCAGCTTAGAGAGGTCTGAAAAACTGTTTTTT. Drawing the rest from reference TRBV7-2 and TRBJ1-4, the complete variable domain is GAGVSQSPSNKVTEKGKDVELRCDPISGHTALYWYRQSLGQGLEFLIYFQGNSAPDKSGLPSDRFSAERTGGSVSTLTIQRTQQEDSAVYLCASSLERSEKLFFGSGTQLSVL.

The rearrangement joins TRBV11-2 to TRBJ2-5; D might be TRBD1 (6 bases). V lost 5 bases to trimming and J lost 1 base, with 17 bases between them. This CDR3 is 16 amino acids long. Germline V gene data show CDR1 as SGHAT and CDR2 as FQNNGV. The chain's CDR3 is CASSPLTGLPQETQYF. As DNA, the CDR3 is TGTGCCAGCAGCCCTCTCACAGGGCTTCCCCAAGAGACCCAGTACTTC.

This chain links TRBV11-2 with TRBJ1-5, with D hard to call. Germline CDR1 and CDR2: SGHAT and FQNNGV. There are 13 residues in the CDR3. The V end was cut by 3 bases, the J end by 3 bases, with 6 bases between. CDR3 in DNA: TGTGCCAGCAGCTTTGGCCTCAATCAGCCCCAGCATTTT. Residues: CASSFGLNQPQHF.

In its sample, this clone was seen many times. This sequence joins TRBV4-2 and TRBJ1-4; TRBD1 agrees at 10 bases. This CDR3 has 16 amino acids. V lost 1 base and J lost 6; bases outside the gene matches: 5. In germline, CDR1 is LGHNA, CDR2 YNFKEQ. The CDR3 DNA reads TGTGCCAGCAGCCAAGGCTCCGGGACAGGGGATGAAAAACTGTTTTTT. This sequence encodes CASSQGSGTGDEKLFF.

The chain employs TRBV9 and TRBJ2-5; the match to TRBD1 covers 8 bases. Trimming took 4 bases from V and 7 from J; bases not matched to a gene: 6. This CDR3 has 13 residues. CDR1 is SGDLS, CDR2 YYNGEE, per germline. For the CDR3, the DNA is TGTGCCAGCAGCCCAGGACAGGGTCGGACCCAGTACTTC. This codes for CASSPGQGRTQYF.

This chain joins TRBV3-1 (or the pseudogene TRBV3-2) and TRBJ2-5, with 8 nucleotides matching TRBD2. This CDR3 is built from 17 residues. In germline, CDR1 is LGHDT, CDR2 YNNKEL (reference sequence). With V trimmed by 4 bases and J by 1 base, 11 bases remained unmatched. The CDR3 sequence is CASSPTAGRGAQETQYF. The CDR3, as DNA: TGTGCCAGCAGCCCCACCGCTGGGCGGGGGGCCCAAGAGACCCAGTACTTC.

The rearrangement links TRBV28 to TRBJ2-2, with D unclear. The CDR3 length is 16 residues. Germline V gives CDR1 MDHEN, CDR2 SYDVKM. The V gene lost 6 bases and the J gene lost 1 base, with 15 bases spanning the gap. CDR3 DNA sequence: TGTGCCAGCAGCCCCAGCTATCCAGGGAACACCGGGGAGCTGTTTTTT. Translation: CASSPSYPGNTGELFF.

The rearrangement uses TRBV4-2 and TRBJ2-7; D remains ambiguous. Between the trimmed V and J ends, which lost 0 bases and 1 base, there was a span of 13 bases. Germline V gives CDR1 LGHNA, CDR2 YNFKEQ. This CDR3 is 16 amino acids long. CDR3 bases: TGTGCCAGCAGCCAAGATAACACAGTTAGATCCTACGAGCAGTACTTC. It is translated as CASSQDNTVRSYEQYF.